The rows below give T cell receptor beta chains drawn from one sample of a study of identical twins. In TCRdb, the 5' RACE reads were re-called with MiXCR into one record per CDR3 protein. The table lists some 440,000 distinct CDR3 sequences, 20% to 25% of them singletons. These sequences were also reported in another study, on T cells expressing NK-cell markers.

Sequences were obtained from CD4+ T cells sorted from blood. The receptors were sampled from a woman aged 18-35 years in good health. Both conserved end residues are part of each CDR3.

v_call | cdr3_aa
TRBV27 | CASSRSGRKETQYF
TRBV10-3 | CAIRRDGNEKLFF
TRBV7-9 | CASSFRAVQYF
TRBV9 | CASSVEGRGYREQYF
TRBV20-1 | CSARGQTVGGNLQETQYF
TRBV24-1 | CATSYGNQPQHF
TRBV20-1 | CSARSQGTEAFF
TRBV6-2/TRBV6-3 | CASAVGETQYF
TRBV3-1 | CASSQAGTSGRYEQFF
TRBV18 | CASSPSSGRAYEQYF
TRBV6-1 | CASSTGRSNTGELFF
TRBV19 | CATRDDYEQYF
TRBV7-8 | CASSRASDPGANVLTF
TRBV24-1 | CATFVVYGYTF
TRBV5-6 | CASSLKDRATGTQYF
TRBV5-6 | CASSLGFQPQHF
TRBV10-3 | CAISPQGTYPYEQYF
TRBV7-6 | CASRPTAGIGYNEQFF
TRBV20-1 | CSAHRGGTDTQYF
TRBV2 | CASSERPGGHEQYF
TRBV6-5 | CASSFGGGSREQYF
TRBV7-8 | CASRDDTSEGETQYF
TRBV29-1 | CSVQNTEAFF
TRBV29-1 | CSVEDHGGPYEQYF
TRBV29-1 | CSVEDRAAGDEQFF
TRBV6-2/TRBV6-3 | CASSYKAYEQYF
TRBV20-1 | CSATEGREETQYF
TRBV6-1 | CASRGRKVYGYTF
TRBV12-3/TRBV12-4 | CASSLGDMDYNEQFF
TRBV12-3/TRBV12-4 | CASSLSDRDSYEQYF
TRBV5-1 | CASSWGQGAEAFF
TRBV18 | CASSPQPGANVLTF
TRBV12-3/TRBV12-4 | CASSFLASDYNEQFF
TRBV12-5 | CASGLLAGRYNEQFF
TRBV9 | CASSVDMGNIQYF
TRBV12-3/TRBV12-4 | CASSWGGDYEQYF
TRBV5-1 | CASSLGGGSQETQYF